This T cell receptor beta chain was recovered during a study of blood T cell repertoires in COVID-19. About the research overall: Sites across the United States, Italy and Spain contributed samples from acute and convalescent COVID-19. The cDNA or gDNA used as material had been derived from T cells, B-cell-depleted T cells, or PBMCs.

Original processing methods: Amplifying reference gene primers gave estimates of nucleated cell counts. The method was immunoSEQ multiplex PCR; TCRdb's version includes in-frame clones alone and lacks a portion of them. D and trimming were read from the DNA, whereas the V and J calls and clone size are those reported in that table. The data contain fewer than 350,000 clones, over 75% of them singletons. The germline V gene has CDR1 MNHEY and CDR2 SVGAGI. The CDR3 has 15 amino acids. V was cut by 6 bases and J by 7 bases, with 19 bases left in between. The sequenced sample was peripheral blood. The sequence derives from a human donor in a cohort sampled during active COVID-19. The rearrangement joins TRBV6-5 to TRBJ1-5; D remains unclear. The CDR3 reads CASSDSGGRGQPQHF. DNA for the CDR3: TGTGCCAGCAGCGACTCAGGCGGACGGGGACAGCCCCAGCATTTT.